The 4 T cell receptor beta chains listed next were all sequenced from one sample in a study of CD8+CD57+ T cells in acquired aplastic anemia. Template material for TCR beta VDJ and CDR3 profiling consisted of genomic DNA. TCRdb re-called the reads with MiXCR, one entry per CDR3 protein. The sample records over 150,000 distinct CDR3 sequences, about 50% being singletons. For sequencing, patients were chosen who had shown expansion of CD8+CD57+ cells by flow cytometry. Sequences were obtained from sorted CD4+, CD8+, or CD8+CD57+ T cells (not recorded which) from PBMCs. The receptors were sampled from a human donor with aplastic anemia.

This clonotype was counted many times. The CDR3, as DNA: TGTGCCAGCAGTGCGGGGGACACAGATACGCAGTATTTT. It specifies CASSAGDTDTQYF. This chain links TRBV2 with TRBJ2-3; possibly TRBD2 for D (6 bases). The CDR3 spans 13 residues. The ends were cut back, 4 bases at V and 2 bases at J, with 7 bases in the middle. The germline V gene encodes CDR1 SNHLY and CDR2 FYNNEI.

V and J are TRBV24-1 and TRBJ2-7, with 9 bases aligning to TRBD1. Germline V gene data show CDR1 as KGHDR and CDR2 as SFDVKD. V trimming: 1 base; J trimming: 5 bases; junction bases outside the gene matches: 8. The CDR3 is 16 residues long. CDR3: CATSDFGGTGSDEQYF. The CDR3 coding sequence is TGTGCCACCAGTGATTTCGGTGGGACAGGGTCAGACGAGCAGTACTTC.

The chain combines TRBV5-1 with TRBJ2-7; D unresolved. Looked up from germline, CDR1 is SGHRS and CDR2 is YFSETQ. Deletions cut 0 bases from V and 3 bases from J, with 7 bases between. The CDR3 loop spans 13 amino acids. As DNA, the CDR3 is TGCGCCAGCAGCTTGGACGGCTACTACGAGCAGTACTTC. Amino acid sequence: CASSLDGYYEQYF.

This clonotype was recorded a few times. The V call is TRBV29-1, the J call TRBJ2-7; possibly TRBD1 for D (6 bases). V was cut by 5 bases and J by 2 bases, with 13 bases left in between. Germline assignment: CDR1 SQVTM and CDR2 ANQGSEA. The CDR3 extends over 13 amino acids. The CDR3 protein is CSVSAGAAYEQYF. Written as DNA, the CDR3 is TGCAGCGTTTCCGCAGGGGCAGCCTACGAGCAGTACTTC.